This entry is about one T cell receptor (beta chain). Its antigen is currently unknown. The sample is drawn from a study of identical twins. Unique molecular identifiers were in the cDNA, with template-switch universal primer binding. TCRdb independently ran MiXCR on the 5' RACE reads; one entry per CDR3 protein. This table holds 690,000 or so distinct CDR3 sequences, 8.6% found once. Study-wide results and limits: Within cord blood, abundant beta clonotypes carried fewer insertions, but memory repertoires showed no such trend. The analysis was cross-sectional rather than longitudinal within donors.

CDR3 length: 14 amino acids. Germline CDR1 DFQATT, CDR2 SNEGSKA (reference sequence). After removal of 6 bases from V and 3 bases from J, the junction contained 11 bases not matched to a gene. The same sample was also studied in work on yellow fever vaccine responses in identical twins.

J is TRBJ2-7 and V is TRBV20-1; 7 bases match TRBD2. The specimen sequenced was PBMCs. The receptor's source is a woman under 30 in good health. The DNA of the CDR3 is TGCAGTGCAAACCTGGGGGGGGGTGGCTACGAGCAGTACTTC. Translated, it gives CSANLGGGGYEQYF.